These 18 T cell receptor beta chains share one sample of origin, sequenced in a study of blood T cell repertoires in COVID-19. Produced via immunoSEQ multiplex PCR; TCRdb's table is partial and in-frame only. In the table there are 89,000 or so clones, about 90% of which are singletons. Material: peripheral blood. These receptor sequences come from a man aged 45-65 years with COVID-19, enrolled during active disease.

The chain is built from TRBV24-1 and TRBJ2-1; 9 bases map to TRBD2. Germline trimming cut 2 bases from V and 4 bases from J; bases unmatched to any gene: 5. This CDR3 has 16 amino acids. Germline assignment: CDR1 KGHDR and CDR2 SFDVKD. CDR3 protein: CATSDSIAGDYNEQFF. The CDR3 DNA sequence: TGTGCCACCAGTGATTCTATAGCGGGGGATTACAATGAGCAGTTCTTC.

V usage is TRBV15 and J usage is TRBJ1-2; 7 bases are a match to TRBD1. This CDR3 has 14 amino acids. The ends lost 0 bases at V and 4 bases at J; junction bases unmatched: 2. From germline, CDR1 is LNHNV and CDR2 YYDKDF (reference sequence). The CDR3 bases are TGTGCCACCAGCAGAGATTCAGGGGGCTATGGCTACACCTTC. Translating gives CATSRDSGGYGYTF. Using reference TRBV15 and TRBJ1-2 for the parts outside the CDR3, the full variable domain is DAMVIQNPRYQVTQFGKPVTLSCSQTLNHNVMYWYQQKSSQAPKLLFHYYDKDFNNEADTPDNFQSRRPNTSFCFLDIRSPGLGDTAMYLCATSRDSGGYGYTFGSGTRLTVV.

This clone was counted a single time. V and J are TRBV29-1 and TRBJ2-7, with D possibly matching TRBD2 (6 bases). The germline V and J ends were trimmed by 7 bases and 2 bases, with 9 bases remaining between them. From germline, CDR1 is SQVTM and CDR2 ANQGSEA. The CDR3 contains 11 residues. CDR3 coding DNA: TGCAGCGGGAGGGAAACCTACGAGCAGTACTTC. Its translation is CSGRETYEQYF.

The chain has TRBV9 and TRBJ2-3, with 8 bases fitting TRBD2. The V gene's germline CDR1 is SGDLS and CDR2 YYNGEE. The CDR3 is 15 amino acids. The junction had 0 bases not matched to a gene; V was cut back by 0 bases and J by 0 bases. The CDR3 DNA sequence: TGTGCCAGCAGCGTAGCGGGGGGGAGCACAGATACGCAGTATTTT. This gives the protein CASSVAGGSTDTQYF.

This chain joins TRBV19 and TRBJ2-5, with 9 bases identical to TRBD1. This CDR3 has 14 residues. Trimming at V came to 6 bases and at J to 2 bases, leaving 4 bases not matched to a gene. Germline V gives CDR1 LNHDA, CDR2 SQIVND (reference sequence). CDR3 nucleotide sequence: TGTGCCAGTAGCCATGGACAGGGGCAAGAGACCCAGTACTTC. This encodes CASSHGQGQETQYF.

This clone appeared a single time. The CDR3 region is CASSEQGDYGYTF. DNA of the CDR3: TGTGCCAGCAGCGAACAGGGTGACTATGGCTACACCTTC. The genes are TRBV21-1 and TRBJ1-2; the table's D call TRBD1 went unverified against the DNA. TRBV21-1 is annotated as a pseudogene. CDR3 size: 13 residues.

This chain connects TRBV11-2 to TRBJ2-7, with 8 bases lining up with TRBD2. V lost 1 base, J lost 5 bases, and 7 bases stayed unmatched. Per the germline V gene, CDR1 is SGHAT and CDR2 is FQNNGV. This CDR3 contains 15 residues. The CDR3 here is CASSLVAGGIHEQYF. DNA for the CDR3: TGTGCCAGCAGCTTAGTGGCGGGAGGAATCCACGAGCAGTACTTC.

The chain combines TRBV28 with TRBJ2-3, with TRBD2 matching over 8 bases. The CDR3 loop spans 15 amino acids. V was pared by 6 bases and J by 0 bases, with 5 bases of the junction left unmatched. The germline CDR1 and CDR2 sequences are MDHEN and SYDVKM. This CDR3 reads CASSGGDLSTDTQYF. The CDR3 coding sequence is TGTGCCAGCAGCGGGGGGGACCTTAGCACAGATACGCAGTATTTT.

The J gene is TRBJ2-7, the V gene TRBV4-1; D is perhaps TRBD1 (6 bases). In germline, CDR1 is MGHRA, CDR2 YSYEKL. The germline V and J ends were trimmed by 3 bases and 4 bases, with 13 bases remaining between them. The CDR3 length is 14 residues. CDR3 residues: CASSQGRGWYEQYF. The CDR3 coding sequence is TGCGCCAGCAGCCAGGGAAGGGGGTGGTACGAGCAGTACTTC.

V is TRBV10-3 and J is TRBJ2-6; 7 bases agree with TRBD1. In germline, CDR1 is ENHRY, CDR2 SYGVKD. The CDR3 is 18 amino acids. The V and J ends lost 5 bases and 0 bases, in that order; junction bases with no gene match: 10. The CDR3 protein is CAISKSQGMGSGANVLTF. The DNA for the CDR3 is TGTGCCATCAGTAAATCACAGGGGATGGGCTCTGGGGCCAACGTCCTGACTTTC.

This clone was seen only a few times. The rearrangement uses TRBV2 and TRBJ1-4, with TRBD1 as a possible D gene (5 bases). This CDR3 contains 13 residues. The V gene's germline CDR1 is SNHLY and CDR2 FYNNEI. Trimming removed 6 bases from V and 12 bases from J, with 17 bases in between. The DNA of the CDR3 is TGTGCCAGCAGAGTACTTATGGAAGGGGAACTGTTTTTT. Protein product: CASRVLMEGELFF.

The gene calls are TRBV2 and TRBJ1-6; D perhaps matches TRBD1 (6 bases). This CDR3 is built from 15 residues. Germline CDR1 and CDR2: SNHLY and FYNNEI. V lost 5 bases and J 6 bases, leaving 14 bases between the germline ends. CDR3 region: CASSPTTGSNSPLHF. CDR3 bases: TGTGCCAGCAGTCCCACCACAGGGAGTAATTCACCCCTCCACTTT.

In this sample, this clone turned up a few times. The chain is built from TRBV9 and TRBJ1-2, with 7 bases lining up with TRBD1. Germline CDR1 reads SGDLS; CDR2 reads YYNGEE. CDR3 size: 14 residues. Trimming cost V 0 bases and J 8 bases; bases outside gene matches: 7. CDR3 region: CASSVGGGAFGYTF. Here the CDR3 DNA reads TGTGCCAGCAGCGTAGGAGGGGGCGCCTTCGGCTACACCTTC.

V and J are TRBV10-2 and TRBJ1-1, with TRBD1 identical over 9 bases. Germline trimming cut 8 bases from V and 3 bases from J; bases unmatched to any gene: 4. The CDR3 loop spans 13 amino acids. Germline CDR1 reads WSHSY; CDR2 reads SAAADI. The DNA for the CDR3 is TGCGCCAGCGGGCGGACAGGGGACACTGAAGCTTTCTTT. Amino acids: CASGRTGDTEAFF.

This sequence joins TRBV4-1 and TRBJ1-5, with D hard to call. Germline V gives CDR1 MGHRA, CDR2 YSYEKL. Trimming took off 0 bases at V and 3 bases at J, with 9 bases between the two ends. CDR3 length equals 15 residues. The DNA for the CDR3 is TGCGCCAGCAGCCAAGAGTGGCAGTACAATCAGCCCCAGCATTTT. Its translation is CASSQEWQYNQPQHF.

The gene calls are TRBV11-2 and TRBJ1-5; 7 nucleotides agree with TRBD1. V was clipped by 5 bases and J by 7 bases; unmatched bases: 11. Germline V gene lookup returns CDR1 SGHAT and CDR2 FQNNGV. CDR3 length: 15 amino acids. The CDR3 is CASSPGTARGQPQHF. The CDR3 DNA reads as TGTGCCAGCAGCCCGGGGACAGCCCGAGGGCAGCCCCAGCATTTT.

The chain has TRBV28 and TRBJ1-1, with 7 positions matching TRBD1. The V and J ends lost 10 bases and 3 bases, in that order; junction bases with no gene match: 8. The CDR3 runs 13 residues. CDR1 is MDHEN and CDR2 is SYDVKM in the germline V gene. The CDR3 sequence: CANRRGQDTEAFF. CDR3 sequence (DNA): TGTGCCAACCGGAGGGGGCAGGACACTGAAGCTTTCTTT.

The table lists this clone with a count of one. The chain has TRBV5-6 and TRBJ2-3; D not certain. CDR1 and CDR2 (germline): SGHDT, YYEEEE. This CDR3 spans 12 amino acids. V was shortened by 3 bases and J by 8 bases, with 10 bases between the two germline ends. The CDR3, as DNA: TGTGCCAGCAGCTCAACCTCGGGTACGCAGTATTTT. Its translation is CASSSTSGTQYF.